Each of the 11 T cell receptor beta chains below was sequenced from the same sample in a study of beta chain features in type 1 diabetes. Reverse transcribing all isolated RNA meant expressed TCRB transcripts were sequenced. Sequencing used immunoSEQ multiplex PCR; TCRdb keeps in-frame clones, though not all of them. The sample includes about 150,000 clones, 7.5% to 9.5% seen only once; the top ten take 2.3%. Source material: central memory CD4+ T cells from blood. Receptor source: a woman between 18 and 30 years old in good health.

This clone has only a few counts. The chain is built from TRBV6-7 and TRBJ2-7; TRBD2 matches 11 bases. TRBV6-7 carries the ORF label, with uncertain function. The V segment lost 2 bases and the J segment 0 bases; nucleotides outside the gene matches: 3. The CDR3 has 16 amino acids. CDR3 nucleotides: TGTGCCAGCAGTTACCCGGGACTAGCGGCCTCCTACGAGCAGTACTTC. This translates into CASSYPGLAASYEQYF.

The chain is built from TRBV4-1 and TRBJ2-7; possible D gene TRBD1, 6 bases. The germline CDR1 and CDR2 sequences are MGHRA and YSYEKL. V was cut by 0 bases and J by 0 bases, with 9 bases left in between. CDR3 size: 15 residues. CDR3 loop: CASSQDQGYSYEQYF. The CDR3 DNA reads TGCGCCAGCAGCCAAGATCAGGGGTACTCCTACGAGCAGTACTTC.

The chain is built from TRBV30 and TRBJ1-5, with TRBD1 identical over 8 bases. CDR1 is GTSNPN and CDR2 is SVGIG in the germline V gene (reference sequence). CDR3 size: 15 residues. The ends lost 0 bases at V and 2 bases at J; junction bases unmatched: 3. The CDR3 nucleotides read TGTGCCTGGAGTGTAGGGGGACAGGGCAATCAGCCCCAGCATTTT. Translated, it gives CAWSVGGQGNQPQHF.

This clone has a handful of counts. This chain joins TRBV6-6 and TRBJ2-1; a weak D match, TRBD2 (6 bases). Germline V gene data show CDR1 as MNHNY and CDR2 as SVGAGI (reference sequence). CDR3 size: 16 residues. Trimming removed 5 bases at V and 4 bases at J, with 18 bases between. Here the CDR3 reads CASSPLRSGSYNEQFF. DNA of the CDR3: TGTGCCAGCAGTCCCCTTAGGAGCGGGTCATACAATGAGCAGTTCTTC.

The rearrangement uses TRBV29-1 and TRBJ1-2, with a weak D call TRBD1 (6 bases). The CDR3 sequence is 12 residues long. Trimming took 3 bases from V and 7 from J, leaving 12 bases between them. CDR1 and CDR2 from the germline V gene are SQVTM and ANQGSEA. The CDR3 nucleotides are TGCAGCGTTGAGGACAGCGGTATTGGCTACACCTTC. Amino acids: CSVEDSGIGYTF.

This chain joins TRBV2 and TRBJ2-2, with 7 nucleotides matching TRBD1. V was pared by 1 base and J by 6 bases, with 5 bases of the junction left unmatched. Germline V gives CDR1 SNHLY, CDR2 FYNNEI. This CDR3 comprises 15 residues. The CDR3 protein is CASSEEGRGSGELFF. In DNA, the CDR3 is TGTGCCAGCAGTGAAGAGGGCAGGGGGTCCGGGGAGCTGTTTTTT.

This chain connects TRBV7-6 to TRBJ2-5; the D is unclear. Germline V gene lookup returns CDR1 SGHVS and CDR2 FNYEAQ. This CDR3 has 14 residues. V was trimmed by 1 base and J by 5 bases, leaving 11 bases between them. DNA of the CDR3: TGTGCCAGCAGCTTAGACGCGAGAACGGAGACCCAGTACTTC. Translation: CASSLDARTETQYF.

A few counts support this clone. The V gene is TRBV5-1, the J gene TRBJ2-1, with a possible D match to TRBD2 (6 bases). V was shortened by 3 bases and J by 6 bases, with 10 bases between the two germline ends. CDR1 is SGHRS, CDR2 YFSETQ, per germline. The CDR3 covers 13 residues. This chain's CDR3 is CASSSFSGNEQFF. CDR3 bases: TGCGCCAGCAGCTCATTTAGCGGCAATGAGCAGTTCTTC.

The rearrangement uses TRBV27 and TRBJ2-1; 11 bases align to TRBD2. J was trimmed by 10 bases and V by 2 bases; bases with no gene match: 10. Germline V gene sequence: CDR1 MNHEY, CDR2 SMNVEV (reference sequence). The CDR3 totals 16 residues. The CDR3 here is CASSLRPSGGPEEQFF. The CDR3 bases are TGTGCCAGCAGTTTAAGGCCTAGCGGGGGGCCGGAGGAGCAGTTCTTC.

This clone was detected only a few times. V is TRBV7-3 and J is TRBJ2-1; D uncertain. Germline V gene sequence: CDR1 SGHTA, CDR2 FQGTGA. CDR3 length: 16 residues. V gave up 2 bases and J gave up 7 bases, with 18 bases separating them. The CDR3 protein is CASSLSNRATLNEQFF. The CDR3 DNA follows: TGTGCCAGCAGCTTATCAAACAGAGCAACTTTAAATGAGCAGTTCTTC.

This clone was picked up a small number of times. The chain has TRBV30 and TRBJ1-2; 9 positions agree with TRBD1. The CDR3 length is 15 residues. Germline-derived CDR1 and CDR2 are GTSNPN and SVGIG (reference sequence). The J segment lost 3 bases and the V segment lost 4 bases, leaving 9 bases of the junction unmatched. CDR3 coding DNA: TGTGCCTGGACCCGCGACAGGGGGACGGACTATGGCTACACCTTC. It codes for CAWTRDRGTDYGYTF.